This T cell receptor beta chain was recorded in a study of shared clonotypes between healthy human individuals. TCRdb's copy holds only in-frame clones and misses some; the assay was immunoSEQ multiplex PCR. The data show around 1.4 million clones, approximately 98.5% seen once. V was trimmed by 2 bases and J by 5 bases, leaving 13 bases between them. The CDR3 loop spans 15 amino acids. CDR1 SGHVS and CDR2 FNYEAQ come from the germline V gene. The chain joins TRBV7-6 to TRBJ2-1; D perhaps matches TRBD2 (5 bases). The sequence was obtained from a man aged 25-45 years in good health. The sample comprised naive CD4+ T cells sorted from blood. Subset specified: CD45RA+ positively selected. In DNA form, the CDR3 reads TGTGCCAGCAGCTTAACCGCTAGCCAACACAATGAGCAGTTCTTC. This translates into CASSLTASQHNEQFF.